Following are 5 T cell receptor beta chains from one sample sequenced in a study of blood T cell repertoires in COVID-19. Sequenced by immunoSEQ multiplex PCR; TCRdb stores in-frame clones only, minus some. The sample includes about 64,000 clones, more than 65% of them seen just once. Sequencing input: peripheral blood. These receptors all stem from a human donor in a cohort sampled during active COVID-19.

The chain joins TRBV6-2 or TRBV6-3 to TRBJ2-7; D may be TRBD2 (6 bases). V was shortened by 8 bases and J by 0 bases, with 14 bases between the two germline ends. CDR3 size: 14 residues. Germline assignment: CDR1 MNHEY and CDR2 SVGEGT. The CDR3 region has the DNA TGTGCCAGCGGCCTATACGGGAGCTCCTACGAGCAGTACTTC. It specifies CASGLYGSSYEQYF.

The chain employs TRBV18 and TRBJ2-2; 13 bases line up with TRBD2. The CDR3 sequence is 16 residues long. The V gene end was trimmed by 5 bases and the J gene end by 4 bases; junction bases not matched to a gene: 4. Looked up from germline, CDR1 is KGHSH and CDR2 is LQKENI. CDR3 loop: CASSSTSGGTTGELFF. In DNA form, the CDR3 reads TGTGCCAGCTCATCGACTAGCGGGGGGACCACCGGGGAGCTGTTTTTT.

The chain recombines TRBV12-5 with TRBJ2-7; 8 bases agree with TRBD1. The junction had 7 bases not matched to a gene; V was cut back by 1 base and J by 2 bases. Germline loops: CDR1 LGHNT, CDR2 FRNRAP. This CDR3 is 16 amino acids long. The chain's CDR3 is CASGLGPDRGPYEQYF. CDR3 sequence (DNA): TGTGCTAGTGGTTTGGGCCCCGACAGGGGTCCCTACGAGCAGTACTTC.

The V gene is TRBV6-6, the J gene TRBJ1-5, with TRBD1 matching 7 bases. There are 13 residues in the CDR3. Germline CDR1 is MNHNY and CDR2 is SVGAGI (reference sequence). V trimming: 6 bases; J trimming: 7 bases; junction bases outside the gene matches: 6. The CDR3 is CASSRQGQQPQHF. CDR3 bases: TGTGCCAGCAGCCGACAGGGACAACAGCCCCAGCATTTT.

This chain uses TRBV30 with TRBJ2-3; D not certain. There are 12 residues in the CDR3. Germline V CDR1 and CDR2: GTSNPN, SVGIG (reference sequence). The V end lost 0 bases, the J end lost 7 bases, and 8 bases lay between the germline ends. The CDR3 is CAWSVLVNTQYF. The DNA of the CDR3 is TGTGCCTGGAGTGTACTGGTTAATACGCAGTATTTT. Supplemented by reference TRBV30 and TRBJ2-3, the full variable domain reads SQTIHQWPATLVQPVGSPLSLECTVEGTSNPNLYWYRQAAGRGLQLLFYSVGIGQISSEVPQNLSASRPQDRQFILSSKKLLLSDSGFYLCAWSVLVNTQYFGPGTRLTVL.